The T cell receptor (beta chain) described here comes from a study of cytomegalovirus exposure and HLA in healthy donors. At the level of the study: In an early release, HLA-typed donors contributed 77 million or so unique TCR sequences. Study-wide points: As immune exposure information, only CMV serostatus was available. It was in a later analysis that TCR association rates were seen to vary by HLA locus, highest for DRB1 and lowest for HLA-C.

This PCR relied on a set of 60 Vbeta primers and 13 Jbeta primers. Study processing details: Some 10 million shared chains were among the 60 million to 80 million unique TCR beta chains that a later analysis counted. Profiling relied on immunoSEQ multiplex PCR, and the TCRdb table lists in-frame clones only, not all of them. V and J calls and clone size are copied from that table; D and trimming were computed from the DNA. The table records 200,000 to 250,000 clones, more than 75% of them present only once. V lost 0 bases, J lost 5 bases, and 15 bases lay in between. The V gene's germline CDR1 is SGHTS and CDR2 YDEGEE. This CDR3 is 15 amino acids long. As concerns this clone: Its antigen is not identified.

Sequenced material: PBMCs. This clonotype was sampled from a middle-aged woman in good health and CMV-seronegative. V is TRBV5-8 and J is TRBJ2-7; the D gene is possibly TRBD1 (5 bases). CDR3 in amino acids: CASSLAGNIGHEQYF. CDR3 DNA: TGTGCCAGCAGCTTGGCAGGGAATATCGGCCACGAGCAGTACTTC.